What follows are 30 T cell receptor beta chains derived from one specimen sequenced in a study of CD8 T cells in ankylosing spondylitis. Study findings and constraints: A motif in TCR beta, a set of fewer than ten highly homologous variants, appeared characteristic of ankylosing spondylitis blood.

TCRdb re-called the 5' RACE reads through MiXCR, storing one row per CDR3 protein. The sample has about 460,000 distinct CDR3 sequences, 5.3% seen once; the top ten hold around 3.5%. What these receptors recognize is not known. The specimen was blood, either unsorted or a sorted T cell fraction (not recorded which). The receptors were sampled from a male donor with ankylosing spondylitis.

This clonotype was found many times. A junction end diverges from the germline sequence, so it may reflect a read error. The rearrangement uses TRBV7-7 and TRBJ2-2, with TRBD1 matching over 7 bases. Germline V gene data show CDR1 as SSHAT and CDR2 as FNYEAQ (reference sequence). This CDR3 is built from 15 residues. The CDR3 coding sequence is TGTGCTAGCAGCTTAAGGGGGCCTGGCACCGGGGAGCTGTTTTTT. This gives the protein CASSLRGPGTGELFF.

In its sample, this clonotype was seen many times. The chain employs TRBV12-3 or TRBV12-4 and TRBJ2-3; D perhaps matches TRBD1 (5 bases). This CDR3 is built from 14 residues. The ends were cut back, 1 base at V and 3 bases at J, with 8 bases in the middle. The CDR3 is CASSLDQGTDTQYF. The CDR3 DNA is TGTGCCAGCAGTTTAGATCAGGGTACAGATACGCAGTATTTT.

This clonotype occurred many times. The chain carries TRBV9 and TRBJ1-3, with D uncertain. Germline V gene sequence: CDR1 SGDLS, CDR2 YYNGEE. The length of the CDR3 is 13 residues. Trimming stripped 7 bases from V and 3 bases from J, with 11 bases between. The CDR3 region is CASGSGVGNTIYF. Here the CDR3 DNA reads TGTGCCAGCGGGTCGGGAGTTGGAAACACCATATATTTT.

The sample holds many counts of this clonotype. The chain recombines TRBV7-9 with TRBJ2-7, with 9 nucleotides matching TRBD1. V lost 4 bases to trimming and J lost 5 bases; unmatched junction nucleotides: 12. Germline-derived CDR1 and CDR2 are SEHNR and FQNEAQ (reference sequence). This CDR3 contains 16 residues. The CDR3 reads CASSYWGQGTLDEQYF. The CDR3 DNA reads as TGTGCCAGCAGCTATTGGGGACAGGGAACGCTTGACGAGCAGTACTTC.

This clonotype showed up many times. The chain joins TRBV5-1 to TRBJ1-1, with D maybe TRBD1 (6 bases). V lost 1 base to trimming and J lost 5 bases, with 12 bases between them. The germline CDR1 and CDR2 sequences are SGHRS and YFSETQ. The CDR3 spans 14 residues. The CDR3 spells CASSLKGVETEAFF. CDR3 DNA sequence: TGCGCCAGCAGCTTGAAGGGGGTGGAAACTGAAGCTTTCTTT.

The rearrangement joins TRBV7-2 to TRBJ2-7; no reliable D call. The CDR3 totals 12 residues. CDR1 is SGHTA and CDR2 is FQGNSA in the germline V gene. Trimming took 5 bases from V and 6 from J, leaving 11 bases between them. CDR3 DNA sequence: TGTGCCAGCAGCGCCGTTTTCGGCGAGCAGTACTTC. Its protein product is CASSAVFGEQYF. Filled out from reference TRBV7-2 and TRBJ2-7, the complete variable domain reads GAGVSQSPSNKVTEKGKDVELRCDPISGHTALYWYRQSLGQGLEFLIYFQGNSAPDKSGLPSDRFSAERTGGSVSTLTIQRTQQEDSAVYLCASSAVFGEQYFGPGTRLTVT.

This clonotype has a single count. The genes are TRBV29-1 and TRBJ2-6; maybe TRBD2 (7 bases). With 7 bases removed from V and 4 bases from J, the gap between germline ends came to 14 bases. Germline V gene sequence: CDR1 SQVTM, CDR2 ANQGSEA. CDR3 length: 14 residues. The CDR3 loop reads CSGGGGEGANVLTF. The CDR3 DNA reads as TGCAGCGGTGGGGGGGGCGAAGGGGCCAACGTCCTGACTTTC.

Ten or more counts support this clonotype. This sequence joins TRBV6-1 and TRBJ1-5; D is undetermined. The V and J ends lost 6 bases and 0 bases respectively, with 18 bases between them. From germline, CDR1 is MNHNS and CDR2 SASEGT. The CDR3 runs to 17 residues. The CDR3 nucleotides are TGTGCCAGCAGCCAAGGTCTGGGAGGAGATAGCAATCAGCCCCAGCATTTT. It is translated as CASSQGLGGDSNQPQHF.

This clonotype was seen ten or more times. The V gene is TRBV12-3 or TRBV12-4, the J gene TRBJ2-2; D remains ambiguous. The ends were cut back, 2 bases at V and 4 bases at J, with 11 bases in the middle. The CDR3 covers 15 residues. The CDR3 coding sequence is TGTGCCAGCAGTTTAAGTAGCCTTGGCACCGGGGAGCTGTTTTTT. The encoded protein is CASSLSSLGTGELFF.

This clonotype was counted at least ten times. This chain joins TRBV7-9 and TRBJ2-5; 7 positions match TRBD1. V trimming: 0 bases; J trimming: 6 bases; junction bases outside the gene matches: 7. CDR1 SEHNR and CDR2 FQNEAQ come from the germline V gene (reference sequence). The CDR3 runs to 15 residues. CDR3 sequence: CASSLASGGLKTQYF. The CDR3 region has the DNA TGTGCCAGCAGCTTAGCCTCAGGGGGTCTGAAGACCCAGTACTTC.

This clonotype appeared many times. This chain links TRBV10-3 with TRBJ2-3; D uncertain. The CDR3 sequence is 15 residues long. Trimming left V 2 bases short and J 3 bases short, with 12 bases between. In germline, CDR1 is ENHRY, CDR2 SYGVKD. CDR3 in amino acids: CAISENRVWTDTQYF. The CDR3 DNA reads TGTGCCATCAGTGAGAACCGGGTCTGGACAGATACGCAGTATTTT.

The CDR3 reads CASSDGQRLTLFSYEQYF. CDR3 in DNA: TGTGCCAGCAGTGATGGTCAGAGGCTTACTCTATTCTCCTACGAGCAGTACTTC. The rearrangement links TRBV2 to TRBJ2-7, with D uncertain. Trimming removed 3 bases at V and 0 bases at J, with 21 bases between. The CDR3 is 18 residues long. Germline CDR1 reads SNHLY; CDR2 reads FYNNEI.

This clonotype has more than one count but fewer than ten. The chain links TRBV5-1 to TRBJ2-2, with TRBD1 as a possible D gene (6 bases). Germline assignment: CDR1 SGHRS and CDR2 YFSETQ. Trimming removed 3 bases from V and 5 bases from J, with 11 bases in between. The CDR3 runs 14 residues. CDR3 region: CASSYITGTGELFF. CDR3 in DNA: TGCGCCAGCAGCTATATTACAGGGACCGGGGAGCTGTTTTTT.

This clonotype was counted only a few times. This chain uses TRBV30 with TRBJ1-1; tentatively, D is TRBD1 (5 bases). V gave up 2 bases and J gave up 1 base, with 11 bases separating them. Germline CDR1 reads GTSNPN; CDR2 reads SVGIG (reference sequence). This CDR3 contains 14 residues. The CDR3 protein is CAWSWGPGNTEAFF. CDR3 nucleotides: TGTGCCTGGAGTTGGGGCCCTGGGAACACTGAAGCTTTCTTT.

This clonotype has at least ten counts. The J gene is TRBJ2-5, the V gene TRBV5-1, with no clear D. Germline-derived CDR1 and CDR2 are SGHRS and YFSETQ. The CDR3 is 17 residues long. V was pared by 0 bases and J by 0 bases, with 15 bases between. CDR3 residues: CASSLVRGAGDQETQYF. CDR3 sequence (DNA): TGCGCCAGCAGCTTGGTAAGAGGCGCTGGAGACCAAGAGACCCAGTACTTC.

This clonotype was observed many times. The CDR3 DNA is TGCAGCGTTGGGGTCGGGGGGACCGGGGAGCTGTTTTTT. Its translation is CSVGVGGTGELFF. The V call is TRBV29-1, the J call TRBJ2-2; 7 bases align to TRBD2. Germline V gene data show CDR1 as SQVTM and CDR2 as ANQGSEA. J lost 5 bases, V lost 4 bases, and 4 bases had no gene match. There are 13 residues in the CDR3.

This clonotype was observed a handful of times. The chain is built from TRBV12-3 or TRBV12-4 and TRBJ1-5; TRBD1 matches at 7 bases. After removal of 5 bases from V and 11 bases from J, the junction contained 9 bases not matched to a gene. There are 13 residues in the CDR3. The DNA of the CDR3 is TGTGCCAGCAGTCCCGGACAGGTTGGTTCCCAGCATTTT. Protein product: CASSPGQVGSQHF.

J is TRBJ2-1 and V is TRBV15; no firm D call. Germline CDR1 LNHNV, CDR2 YYDKDF (reference sequence). The CDR3 covers 14 residues. The ends were cut back, 0 bases at V and 3 bases at J, with 6 bases in the middle. For the CDR3, the DNA is TGTGCCACCAGCAGAGATCCCCTCTACAATGAGCAGTTCTTC. Its protein is CATSRDPLYNEQFF.

This clonotype was recorded at least ten times. This chain uses TRBV4-3 with TRBJ2-2, with D possibly TRBD1 on 6 matching bases. The V gene lost 2 bases and the J gene lost 7 bases, with 23 bases spanning the gap. The CDR3 length is 18 residues. In germline, CDR1 is LGHNA, CDR2 YSLEER. The CDR3 reads CASSQNYGRDNGDGELFF. The CDR3 nucleotides read TGCGCCAGCAGCCAAAATTACGGCCGGGACAATGGAGACGGGGAGCTGTTTTTT.

This clonotype was seen many times. The CDR3 spells CASSYAGTGNPQETQYF. The DNA of the CDR3 is TGTGCCAGCAGTTACGCCGGGACAGGGAATCCCCAAGAGACCCAGTACTTC. This chain connects TRBV6-5 to TRBJ2-5; 9 nucleotides line up with TRBD1. J was trimmed by 1 base and V by 2 bases; bases with no gene match: 8. The germline CDR1 and CDR2 sequences are MNHEY and SVGAGI. The CDR3 covers 17 residues.

At least ten counts were recorded for this clonotype. This chain uses TRBV7-2 with TRBJ2-7; D is perhaps TRBD1 (6 bases). The CDR3 sequence is 15 residues long. Germline-derived CDR1 and CDR2 are SGHTA and FQGNSA. The germline V and J ends were trimmed by 5 bases and 3 bases, with 17 bases remaining between them. The CDR3 is CASSLSTGLGYEQYF. The CDR3 nucleotides read TGTGCCAGCAGCCTCTCGACAGGTTTAGGCTACGAGCAGTACTTC.

This clonotype was observed at least ten times. This chain connects TRBV7-8 to TRBJ1-5, with a possible D match to TRBD1 (6 bases). V dropped 1 base and J dropped 1 base, with 14 bases sitting between them. The CDR3 spans 17 residues. CDR1 and CDR2 from the germline V gene are SGHVS and FQNEAQ. The CDR3 region is CASSLGGAGHSNQPQHF. Written as DNA, the CDR3 is TGTGCCAGCAGCTTAGGGGGGGCGGGCCACAGCAATCAGCCCCAGCATTTT.

The sample holds a few counts of this clonotype. The chain employs TRBV7-2 and TRBJ1-1; the D gene is possibly TRBD1 (5 bases). V was trimmed by 5 bases and J by 3 bases, leaving 19 bases between them. Per germline, CDR1 SGHTA and CDR2 FQGNSA. The CDR3 totals 16 residues. CDR3 nucleotides: TGTGCCAGCAGCCAAAGCGGTTGGGGGGAGGACACTGAAGCTTTCTTT. It codes for CASSQSGWGEDTEAFF.

This clonotype came up many times. The chain links TRBV20-1 to TRBJ2-4; D is possibly TRBD1 (5 bases). CDR1 is DFQATT, CDR2 SNEGSKA, per germline (reference sequence). This CDR3 contains 14 residues. The germline V and J ends were trimmed by 6 bases and 9 bases, with 21 bases remaining between them. The chain's CDR3 is CSARYGFGDSIQYF. The CDR3 DNA is TGCAGTGCCCGATATGGGTTCGGTGACAGCATTCAGTACTTC.

The gene calls are TRBV7-2 and TRBJ2-5, with D unresolved. CDR1 and CDR2 (germline): SGHTA, FQGNSA. The length of the CDR3 is 13 residues. V gave up 5 bases and J gave up 7 bases, with 14 bases separating them. The CDR3 region is CASSKDRVGTQYF. CDR3 nucleotides: TGTGCCAGCAGCAAGGATCGGGTGGGGACCCAGTACTTC.

This clonotype has a count of ten or more. The V gene is TRBV15, the J gene TRBJ2-1; TRBD2 is a possible D gene (6 bases). There are 16 residues in the CDR3. The germline V and J ends were trimmed by 1 base and 12 bases, with 22 bases remaining between them. The germline gives CDR1 LNHNV, CDR2 YYDKDF (reference sequence). CDR3 DNA sequence: TGTGCCACCAGCAGAGGGGATCGGGAGAGGGGCAAGGGGCAGTTCTTC. Translation: CATSRGDRERGKGQFF.

This clonotype was seen only a few times. The rearrangement uses TRBV6-1 and TRBJ1-4, with a possible D match to TRBD1 (6 bases). This CDR3 is 13 amino acids long. V was trimmed by 11 bases and J by 4 bases, leaving 14 bases between them. Germline-derived CDR1 and CDR2 are MNHNS and SASEGT. CDR3 sequence (DNA): TGTGCCGCCCTCGGACAGCGTAATGAAAAACTGTTTTTT. It codes for CAALGQRNEKLFF.

The chain has TRBV28 and TRBJ2-7; D uncertain. This CDR3 comprises 16 residues. Trimming pared 4 bases from V and 6 bases from J, leaving 22 bases between. Germline CDR1 reads MDHEN; CDR2 reads SYDVKM. This CDR3 is CASSSISGPPNGEQYF. CDR3 in DNA: TGTGCCAGCAGTTCAATTTCCGGGCCCCCCAATGGCGAGCAGTACTTC.

This clonotype appeared many times. The chain couples TRBV6-2 or TRBV6-3 to TRBJ2-5; TRBD1 matches 8 bases. Losses at the gene ends were 8 bases for V and 4 bases for J; bases not matched to a gene: 12. The CDR3 extends over 15 amino acids. Germline assignment: CDR1 MNHEY and CDR2 SVGEGT. CDR3 DNA: TGTGCCAGCCGACGACTTGGGACAGGCCTAGAGACCCAGTACTTC. This codes for CASRRLGTGLETQYF.

This clonotype was observed at least ten times. The chain carries TRBV5-1 and TRBJ2-7; D is tentatively TRBD1 or TRBD2 (5 bases each). Germline CDR1 reads SGHRS; CDR2 reads YFSETQ. V dropped 0 bases and J dropped 2 bases, with 6 bases sitting between them. This CDR3 has 13 residues. The CDR3 loop reads CASSLGGPYEQYF. The DNA for the CDR3 is TGCGCCAGCAGCTTGGGGGGACCCTACGAGCAGTACTTC.